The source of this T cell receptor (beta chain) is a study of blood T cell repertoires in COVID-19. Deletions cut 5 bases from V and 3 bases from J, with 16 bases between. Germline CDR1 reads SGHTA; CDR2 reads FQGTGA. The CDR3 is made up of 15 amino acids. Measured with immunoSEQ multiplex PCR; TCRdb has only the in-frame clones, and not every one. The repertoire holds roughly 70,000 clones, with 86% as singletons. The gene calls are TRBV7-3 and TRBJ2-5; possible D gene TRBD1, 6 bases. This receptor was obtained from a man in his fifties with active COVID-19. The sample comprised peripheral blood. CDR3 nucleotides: TGTGCCAGCAGCCCCTACGGGACACCTAAAGAGACCCAGTACTTC. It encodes CASSPYGTPKETQYF.